These T cell receptor beta chains were read from a single sample in a study of blood T cell repertoires in COVID-19. Assay: immunoSEQ multiplex PCR; the TCRdb copy retains only in-frame clones and omits some. The sample carries roughly 80,000 clones, 70% to 90% recorded once. Sample: peripheral blood. The receptor source for this set is a woman in her 70s with acute or convalescent COVID-19. Each CDR3 is given with its conserved first and last residue. The order of the fields is D gene, clone size, J gene, V gene, CDR3 protein, CDR3 DNA. The D gene is left open where the match is weak. Not all rows give a size; the values are once, few, many and, for expanded clones, a class.

>-|once|TRBJ1-2|TRBV28
CASRYREGYTF
TGTGCCAGCAGGTACAGGGAAGGCTACACCTTC
>-|-|TRBJ1-4|TRBV18
CASSFNQGGTNEKLFF
TGTGCCAGCTCTTTCAATCAGGGAGGAACTAATGAAAAACTGTTTTTT
>-|-|TRBJ2-3|TRBV19
CASADSLTDTQYF
TGTGCCAGTGCTGACAGCTTGACAGATACGCAGTATTTT
>TRBD1|-|TRBJ1-2|TRBV4-1
CASSHGRGGQGNFYGYTF
TGCGCCAGCAGCCACGGTAGGGGGGGACAGGGGAATTTCTATGGCTACACCTTC
>-|-|TRBJ1-1|TRBV7-9
CASSYGQGIAEAFF
TGTGCCAGCAGCTATGGCCAGGGGATCGCTGAAGCTTTCTTT
>TRBD1|-|TRBJ2-2|TRBV7-6
CASSLRASQGGTGELFF
TGTGCCAGCAGCTTGCGGGCATCACAGGGGGGCACCGGGGAGCTGTTTTTT
>TRBD1|-|TRBJ1-1|TRBV28
CASSYRGRNTEAFF
TGTGCCAGCAGTTACAGGGGGCGCAACACTGAAGCTTTCTTT
>-|-|TRBJ2-6|TRBV27
CASSLSPGTSGANVLTF
TGTGCCAGCAGTTTATCCCCCGGGACTTCTGGGGCCAACGTCCTGACTTTC
>-|-|TRBJ1-6|TRBV19
CASSSPGGQSSYNSPLHF
TGTGCCAGTAGCTCCCCGGGCGGACAGAGCTCCTATAATTCACCCCTCCACTTT
>-|-|TRBJ1-2|TRBV27
CASSLVQGASGYTF
TGTGCCAGCAGTTTAGTACAGGGAGCTAGTGGCTACACCTTC
>TRBD1|-|TRBJ2-1|TRBV5-1
CASNRDRGTDEQFF
TGCGCCAGCAACCGGGACAGGGGAACCGATGAGCAGTTCTTC
>TRBD2|once|TRBJ2-3|TRBV3-1/TRBV3-2
CASSQLSGGDTQYF
TGTGCCAGCAGCCAACTTAGCGGGGGGGATACGCAGTATTTT
>TRBD2|-|TRBJ2-3|TRBV6-5
CASSGRGGTTDTQYF
TGTGCCAGCAGCGGCCGGGGGGGAACAACAGATACGCAGTATTTT
>-|-|TRBJ1-2|TRBV5-8
CASSSYPPYGYTF
TGTGCCAGCAGCTCCTATCCCCCGTATGGCTACACCTTC
>TRBD2|-|TRBJ2-3|TRBV4-3
CASSQATSGRVSTDTQYF
TGCGCCAGCAGCCAAGCGACTAGCGGGAGGGTTAGCACAGATACGCAGTATTTT
>TRBD1|-|TRBJ1-2|TRBV30
CAWRGQGADYGYTF
TGTGCCTGGAGGGGACAGGGGGCAGACTATGGCTACACCTTC
>TRBD2|-|TRBJ2-3|TRBV4-1
CASSQRGAAGGPTDTQYF
TGCGCCAGCAGCCAGAGGGGGGCGGCGGGAGGGCCCACAGATACGCAGTATTTT
>-|-|TRBJ1-6|TRBV5-1
CASSAKGEPNSPLHF
TGCGCCAGCAGCGCGAAGGGGGAGCCGAATTCACCCCTCCACTTT
>TRBD1|-|TRBJ1-6|TRBV18
CASSDGTASLALHF
TGTGCCAGCTCAGACGGGACAGCCTCCTTAGCCCTCCACTTT
>TRBD2|-|TRBJ2-5|TRBV10-3
CAISGGLAGGGQETQYF
TGTGCCATCAGTGGCGGACTAGCGGGAGGAGGGCAAGAGACCCAGTACTTC
>-|-|TRBJ2-4|TRBV27
CASSFAPRARQNIQYF
TGTGCCAGCAGTTTTGCCCCCAGGGCTCGCCAAAACATTCAGTACTTC
>-|once|TRBJ2-2|TRBV7-2
CASSPYRRGTGELFF
TGTGCCAGCAGCCCCTACAGAAGGGGGACCGGGGAGCTGTTTTTT